The T cell receptor (beta chain) described here comes from a study of graft-versus-host responses after intestinal transplantation. Produced via immunoSEQ multiplex PCR; TCRdb's table is partial and in-frame only. The table shows 90,000 to 150,000 clones, with over 80% occurring only once. As regards this clone: Its target is unknown.

Germline CDR1 and CDR2: MNHEY and SVGAGI. The ends lost 4 bases at V and 8 bases at J; junction bases unmatched: 2. The CDR3 is 13 amino acids. The receptor was isolated from a human donor who received an intestinal transplant. This sequence joins TRBV6-5 and TRBJ2-4; 10 bases fit TRBD2. Sequencing used unstimulated CD4+ T cells sorted from spleen or lymph node cells, obtained before intestinal transplant. In DNA form, the CDR3 reads TGTGCCAGCAGTTCTAGCGGGAGAGACATTCAGTACTTC. This sequence encodes CASSSSGRDIQYF.